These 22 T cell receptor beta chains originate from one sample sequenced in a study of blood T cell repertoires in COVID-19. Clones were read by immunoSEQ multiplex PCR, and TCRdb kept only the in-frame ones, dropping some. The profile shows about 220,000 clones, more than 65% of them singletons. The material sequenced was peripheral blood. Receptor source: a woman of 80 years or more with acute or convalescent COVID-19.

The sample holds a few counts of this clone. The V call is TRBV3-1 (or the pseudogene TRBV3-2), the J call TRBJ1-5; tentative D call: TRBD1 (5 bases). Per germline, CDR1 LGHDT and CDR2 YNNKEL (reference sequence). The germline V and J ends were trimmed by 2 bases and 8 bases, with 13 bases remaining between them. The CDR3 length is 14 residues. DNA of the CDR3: TGTGCCAGCAGCCAAAGGGGATGGAAGGAGCCCCAGCATTTT. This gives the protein CASSQRGWKEPQHF.

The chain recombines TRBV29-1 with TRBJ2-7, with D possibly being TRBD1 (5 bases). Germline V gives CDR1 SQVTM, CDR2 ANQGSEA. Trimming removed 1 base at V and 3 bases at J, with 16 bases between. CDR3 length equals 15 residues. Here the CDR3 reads CSVEVGQGSLYEQYF. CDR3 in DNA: TGCAGCGTTGAAGTCGGCCAGGGATCGCTCTACGAGCAGTACTTC.

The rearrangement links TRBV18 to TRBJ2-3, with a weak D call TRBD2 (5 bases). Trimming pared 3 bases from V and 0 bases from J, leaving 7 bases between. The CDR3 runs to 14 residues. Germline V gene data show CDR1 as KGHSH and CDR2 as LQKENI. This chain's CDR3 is CASSPEASTDTQYF. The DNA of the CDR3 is TGTGCCAGCTCACCGGAGGCAAGCACAGATACGCAGTATTTT. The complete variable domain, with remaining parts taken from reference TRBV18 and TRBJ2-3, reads NAGVMQNPRHLVRRRGQEARLRCSPMKGHSHVYWYRQLPEEGLKFMVYLQKENIIDESGMPKERFSAEFPKEGPSILRIQQVVRGDSAAYFCASSPEASTDTQYFGPGTRLTVL.

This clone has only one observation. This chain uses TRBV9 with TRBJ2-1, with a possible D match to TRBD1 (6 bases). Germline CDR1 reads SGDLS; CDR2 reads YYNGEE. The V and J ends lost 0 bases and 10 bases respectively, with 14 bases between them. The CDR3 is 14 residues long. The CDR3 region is CASSVERFGTEQFF. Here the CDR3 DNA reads TGTGCCAGCAGCGTAGAAAGGTTTGGGACAGAGCAGTTCTTC.

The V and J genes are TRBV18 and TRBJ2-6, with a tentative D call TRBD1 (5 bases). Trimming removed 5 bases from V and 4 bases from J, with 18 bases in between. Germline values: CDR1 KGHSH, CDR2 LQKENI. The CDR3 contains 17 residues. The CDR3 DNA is TGTGCCAGCTCAAAACGACAGCCCCTGAGGGGGGCCAACGTCCTGACTTTC. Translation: CASSKRQPLRGANVLTF.

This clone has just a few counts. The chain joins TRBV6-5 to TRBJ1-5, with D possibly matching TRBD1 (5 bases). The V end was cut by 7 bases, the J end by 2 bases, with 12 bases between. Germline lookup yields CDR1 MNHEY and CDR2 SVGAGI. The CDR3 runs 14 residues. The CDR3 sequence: CASIQGWGNQPQHF. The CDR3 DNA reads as TGTGCCAGCATCCAGGGTTGGGGCAATCAGCCCCAGCATTTT.

The CDR3 sequence is CASSLRGGTEAFF. The DNA of the CDR3 is TGCGCCAGCAGCTTGCGCGGCGGCACTGAAGCTTTCTTT. The J gene is TRBJ1-1, the V gene TRBV5-1; D is ambiguous. This CDR3 spans 13 amino acids. Trimming left V 1 base short and J 4 bases short, with 8 bases between. Germline loops: CDR1 SGHRS, CDR2 YFSETQ. Variable domain in full (rest from reference TRBV5-1 and TRBJ1-1): KAGVTQTPRYLIKTRGQQVTLSCSPISGHRSVSWYQQTPGQGLQFLFEYFSETQRNKGNFPGRFSGRQFSNSRSEMNVSTLELGDSALYLCASSLRGGTEAFFGQGTRLTVV.

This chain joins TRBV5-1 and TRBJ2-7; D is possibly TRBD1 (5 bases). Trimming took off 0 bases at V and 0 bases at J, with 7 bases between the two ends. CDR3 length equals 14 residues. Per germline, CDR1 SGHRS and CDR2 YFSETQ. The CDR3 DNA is TGCGCCAGCAGCTTGGGGGGCCTCTCCTACGAGCAGTACTTC. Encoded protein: CASSLGGLSYEQYF.

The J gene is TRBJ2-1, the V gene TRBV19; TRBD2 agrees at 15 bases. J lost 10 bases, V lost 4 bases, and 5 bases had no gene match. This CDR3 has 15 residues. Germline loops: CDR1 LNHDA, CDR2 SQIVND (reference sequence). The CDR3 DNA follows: TGTGCCAGTAGTACGGGACTAGCGGGGGGATTAGAGCAGTTCTTC. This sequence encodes CASSTGLAGGLEQFF.

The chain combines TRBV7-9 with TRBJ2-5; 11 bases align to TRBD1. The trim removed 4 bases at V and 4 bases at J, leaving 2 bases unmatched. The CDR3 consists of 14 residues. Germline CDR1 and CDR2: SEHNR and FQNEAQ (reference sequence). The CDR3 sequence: CASSWGTGGETQYF. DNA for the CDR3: TGTGCCAGCAGCTGGGGGACAGGGGGAGAGACCCAGTACTTC.

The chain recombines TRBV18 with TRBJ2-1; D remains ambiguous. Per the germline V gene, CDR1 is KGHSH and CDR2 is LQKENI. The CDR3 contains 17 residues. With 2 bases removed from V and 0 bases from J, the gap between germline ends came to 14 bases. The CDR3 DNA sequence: TGTGCCAGCTCACCAATTACACACAGTAGCTCCTACAATGAGCAGTTCTTC. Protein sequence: CASSPITHSSSYNEQFF.

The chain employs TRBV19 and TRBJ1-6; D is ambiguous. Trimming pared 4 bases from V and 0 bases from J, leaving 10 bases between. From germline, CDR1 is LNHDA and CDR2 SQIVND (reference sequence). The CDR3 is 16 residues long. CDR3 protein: CASSTSRSSYNSPLHF. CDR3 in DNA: TGTGCCAGTAGTACCTCGAGGAGCTCCTATAATTCACCCCTCCACTTT.

CDR3 in DNA: TGCGCCAGCAGCATACAGGGGGCCCACGAGCAGTACTTC. It encodes CASSIQGAHEQYF. The rearrangement joins TRBV5-1 to TRBJ2-7; 9 positions agree with TRBD1. The CDR3 has 13 amino acids. Germline CDR1 and CDR2: SGHRS and YFSETQ. The ends lost 4 bases at V and 5 bases at J; junction bases unmatched: 4.

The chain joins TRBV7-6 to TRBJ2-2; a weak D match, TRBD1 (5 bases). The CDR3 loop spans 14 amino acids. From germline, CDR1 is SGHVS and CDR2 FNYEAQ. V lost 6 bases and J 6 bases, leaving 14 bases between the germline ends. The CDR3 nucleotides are TGTGCCAGCAGTTCCCAGGGTTGGGCCGGGGAGCTGTTTTTT. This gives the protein CASSSQGWAGELFF.

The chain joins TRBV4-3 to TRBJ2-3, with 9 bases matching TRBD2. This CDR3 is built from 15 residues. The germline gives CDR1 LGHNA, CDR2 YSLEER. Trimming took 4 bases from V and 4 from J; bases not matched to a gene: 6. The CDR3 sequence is CASSLGLARSDTQYF. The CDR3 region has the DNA TGCGCCAGCAGCCTTGGACTAGCGAGGTCAGATACGCAGTATTTT.

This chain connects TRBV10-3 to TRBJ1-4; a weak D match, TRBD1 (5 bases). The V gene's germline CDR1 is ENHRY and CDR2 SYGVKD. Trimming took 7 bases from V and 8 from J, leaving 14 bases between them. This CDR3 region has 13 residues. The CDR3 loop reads CAIKGQGNEKLFF. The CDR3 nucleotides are TGTGCCATCAAAGGGCAGGGAAACGAAAAACTGTTTTTT.

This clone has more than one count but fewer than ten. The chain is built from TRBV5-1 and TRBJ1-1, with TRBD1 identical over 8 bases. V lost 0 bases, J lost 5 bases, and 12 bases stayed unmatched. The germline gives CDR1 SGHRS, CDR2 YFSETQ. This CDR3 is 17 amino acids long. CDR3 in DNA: TGCGCCAGCAGCTTGGAGGGGCCCGGGACAGGCCGAACTGAAGCTTTCTTT. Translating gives CASSLEGPGTGRTEAFF.

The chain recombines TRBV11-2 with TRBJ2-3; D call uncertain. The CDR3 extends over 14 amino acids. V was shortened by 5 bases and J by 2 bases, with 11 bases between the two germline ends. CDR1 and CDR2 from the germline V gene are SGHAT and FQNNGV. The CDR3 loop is CASSPGSPTDTQYF. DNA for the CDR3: TGTGCCAGCAGCCCCGGGTCTCCCACAGATACGCAGTATTTT. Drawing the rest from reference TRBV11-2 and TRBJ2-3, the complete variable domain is EAGVAQSPRYKIIEKRQSVAFWCNPISGHATLYWYQQILGQGPKLLIQFQNNGVVDDSQLPKDRFSAERLKGVDSTLKIQPAKLEDSAVYLCASSPGSPTDTQYFGPGTRLTVL.

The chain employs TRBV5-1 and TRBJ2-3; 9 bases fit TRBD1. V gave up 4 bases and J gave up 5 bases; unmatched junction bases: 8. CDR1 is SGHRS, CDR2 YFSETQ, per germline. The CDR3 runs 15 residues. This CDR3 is CASSNDRGEGDTQYF. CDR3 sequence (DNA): TGCGCCAGCAGCAACGACAGGGGGGAAGGAGATACGCAGTATTTT.

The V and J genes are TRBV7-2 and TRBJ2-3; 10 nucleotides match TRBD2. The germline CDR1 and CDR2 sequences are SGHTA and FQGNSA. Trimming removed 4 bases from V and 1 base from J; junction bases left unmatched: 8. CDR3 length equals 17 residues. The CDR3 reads CASSSRRLAGGTDTQYF. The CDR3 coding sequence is TGTGCCAGCAGCTCACGTCGGCTAGCGGGGGGCACAGATACGCAGTATTTT.

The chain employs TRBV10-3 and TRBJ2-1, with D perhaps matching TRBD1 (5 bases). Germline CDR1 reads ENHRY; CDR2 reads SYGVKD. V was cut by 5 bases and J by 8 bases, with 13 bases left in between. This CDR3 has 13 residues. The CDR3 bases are TGTGCCATCAGTTGGGGCAGGGAAGATGAGCAGTTCTTC. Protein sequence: CAISWGREDEQFF.

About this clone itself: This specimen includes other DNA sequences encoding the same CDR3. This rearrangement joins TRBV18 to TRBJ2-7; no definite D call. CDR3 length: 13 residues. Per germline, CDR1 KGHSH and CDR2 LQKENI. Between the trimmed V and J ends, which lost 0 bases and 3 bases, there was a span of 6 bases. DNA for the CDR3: TGTGCCAGCTCACCACCGTCGGGCTACGAGCAGTACTTC. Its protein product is CASSPPSGYEQYF. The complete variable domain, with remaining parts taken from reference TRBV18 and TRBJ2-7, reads NAGVMQNPRHLVRRRGQEARLRCSPMKGHSHVYWYRQLPEEGLKFMVYLQKENIIDESGMPKERFSAEFPKEGPSILRIQQVVRGDSAAYFCASSPPSGYEQYFGPGTRLTVT.